These 10 T cell receptor beta chains came from one sample sequenced in a study of blood T cell repertoires in COVID-19. Clones were read by immunoSEQ multiplex PCR, and TCRdb kept only the in-frame ones, dropping some. This table holds approximately 230,000 clones, about 85% found once. Sequenced material: peripheral blood. The receptors were sampled from a man aged 18 to 35 with active or convalescent COVID-19.

The table lists this clone with a count of one. The genes are TRBV6-5 and TRBJ2-1, with 9 bases that match TRBD1. Trimming removed 7 bases from V and 8 bases from J; junction bases left unmatched: 12. Germline V lookup: CDR1 MNHEY, CDR2 SVGAGI. CDR3 size: 15 residues. The CDR3: CASTPPGTGYDEQFF. The CDR3 nucleotides read TGTGCCAGCACCCCCCCCGGGACAGGGTACGATGAGCAGTTCTTC.

Only a few counts were recorded for this clone. V gene TRBV7-3 combines with J gene TRBJ1-1, with 9 bases fitting TRBD1. The V segment lost 5 bases and the J segment 4 bases; nucleotides outside the gene matches: 2. Germline V gene sequence: CDR1 SGHTA, CDR2 FQGTGA. The CDR3 has 13 amino acids. CDR3 coding DNA: TGTGCCAGCAGCGCGACAGGGGGCACTGAAGCTTTCTTT. This encodes CASSATGGTEAFF.

The chain links TRBV6-5 to TRBJ2-7; D might be TRBD2 (6 bases). Germline values: CDR1 MNHEY, CDR2 SVGAGI. CDR3 size: 16 residues. V was cut by 0 bases and J by 2 bases, with 14 bases left in between. The CDR3 protein is CASSYSWSGRAYEQYF. CDR3 nucleotide sequence: TGTGCCAGCAGTTACTCTTGGAGCGGGCGTGCCTACGAGCAGTACTTC.

The chain recombines TRBV19 with TRBJ2-1; 8 bases align to TRBD2. This CDR3 comprises 18 residues. Germline CDR1 and CDR2: LNHDA and SQIVND (reference sequence). J lost 2 bases, V lost 1 base, and 10 bases had no gene match. CDR3 loop: CASSIVVLAVGTYNEQFF. The CDR3 coding sequence is TGTGCCAGTAGTATAGTGGTACTAGCGGTCGGAACCTACAATGAGCAGTTCTTC.

This sequence joins TRBV19 and TRBJ1-1; D gene unclear. This CDR3 has 14 amino acids. V lost 4 bases to trimming and J lost 1 base, with 10 bases between them. CDR1 and CDR2 (germline): LNHDA, SQIVND (reference sequence). In nucleotides, the CDR3 is TGTGCCAGTAGTAATTTGGGCTGGAACACTGAAGCTTTCTTT. Protein: CASSNLGWNTEAFF.

The V and J genes are TRBV5-1 and TRBJ2-2, with TRBD2 identical over 10 bases. There are 16 residues in the CDR3. Trimming removed 7 bases from V and 4 bases from J; junction bases left unmatched: 10. In germline, CDR1 is SGHRS, CDR2 YFSETQ. The CDR3 loop is CASEPGLAFSTGELFF. In DNA, the CDR3 is TGCGCCAGCGAACCGGGACTAGCGTTTTCCACCGGGGAGCTGTTTTTT.

The sample holds a few counts of this clone. This chain connects TRBV19 to TRBJ1-5; no firm D call. This CDR3 has 12 residues. Germline V CDR1 and CDR2: LNHDA, SQIVND (reference sequence). Trimming removed 5 bases at V and 9 bases at J, with 11 bases between. The CDR3 loop reads CASSLLPGPQHF. DNA for the CDR3: TGTGCCAGTAGTCTCCTCCCGGGGCCCCAGCATTTT.

V gene TRBV29-1 combines with J gene TRBJ1-1; D unresolved. The CDR3 length is 14 residues. In germline, CDR1 is SQVTM, CDR2 ANQGSEA. Trimming took off 1 base at V and 1 base at J, with 10 bases between the two ends. The CDR3 protein is CSVEGPTTNTEAFF. CDR3 DNA: TGCAGCGTTGAAGGGCCCACCACGAACACTGAAGCTTTCTTT.

The chain combines TRBV5-1 with TRBJ1-3; 11 nucleotides agree with TRBD1. The CDR3 is made up of 15 amino acids. The junction had 2 bases not matched to a gene; V was cut back by 4 bases and J by 2 bases. From germline, CDR1 is SGHRS and CDR2 YFSETQ. The CDR3 spells CASSGGQGAGNTIYF. The DNA for the CDR3 is TGCGCCAGCAGCGGGGGACAGGGGGCTGGAAACACCATATATTTT.

The V call is TRBV5-1, the J call TRBJ1-3; 8 bases agree with TRBD1. The V gene end was trimmed by 4 bases and the J gene end by 2 bases; junction bases not matched to a gene: 5. Germline V gene lookup returns CDR1 SGHRS and CDR2 YFSETQ. The CDR3 has 15 residues. CDR3: CASSGSTGAGNTIYF. CDR3 bases: TGCGCCAGCAGCGGCTCGACAGGGGCTGGAAACACCATATATTTT.